The 18 T cell receptor beta chains below come from one sample, sequenced in a study of blood T cell repertoires in COVID-19. This table comes from immunoSEQ multiplex PCR, and its TCRdb copy is limited to in-frame clones, with some not included. The data contain about 250,000 clones, about 88% of them seen just once; the ten biggest clones take up approximately 3%. The sequencing sample was made of PBMCs or T cells enriched from blood (not recorded which). The receptors were gathered from a woman in her forties or fifties who had recovered from COVID-19.

This chain links TRBV7-3 with TRBJ2-6; no reliable D call. CDR3 length: 13 residues. Germline V lookup: CDR1 SGHTA, CDR2 FQGTGA. V was cut by 3 bases and J by 4 bases, with 4 bases left in between. CDR3 sequence reads: CASSFEGANVLTF. CDR3 in DNA: TGTGCCAGCAGCTTCGAGGGGGCCAACGTCCTGACTTTC.

The genes are TRBV5-1 and TRBJ1-4; TRBD1 is a possible D gene (5 bases). V dropped 0 bases and J dropped 6 bases, with 12 bases sitting between them. The CDR3 consists of 15 residues. Germline CDR1 and CDR2: SGHRS and YFSETQ. The CDR3 is CASSLEVGGDEKLFF. The CDR3 DNA is TGCGCCAGCAGCTTGGAGGTCGGGGGAGATGAAAAACTGTTTTTT.

This clone was seen a few times. The CDR3 protein is CASSLVQGEWDGYTF. The CDR3 bases are TGTGCCAGCAGCTTGGTACAGGGGGAGTGGGATGGCTACACCTTC. The J gene is TRBJ1-2, the V gene TRBV7-9, with TRBD1 matching 8 bases. The CDR3 contains 15 residues. With 3 bases clipped from V and 6 bases from J, the junction kept 9 bases outside the gene matches. The germline V gene has CDR1 SEHNR and CDR2 FQNEAQ (reference sequence).

The chain has TRBV5-8 and TRBJ1-1, with D maybe TRBD1 (6 bases). The CDR3 is made up of 16 amino acids. Trimming cost V 4 bases and J 1 base, with 17 bases left between them. Germline-derived CDR1 and CDR2 are SGHTS and YDEGEE. The CDR3 here is CASSGRGWGRNTEAFF. The CDR3 DNA follows: TGTGCCAGCAGCGGGCGAGGTTGGGGGCGGAACACTGAAGCTTTCTTT.

This chain joins TRBV30 and TRBJ2-1; the match to TRBD2 covers 8 bases. After removal of 1 base from V and 5 bases from J, the junction contained 4 bases not matched to a gene. This CDR3 has 14 amino acids. Germline V gene sequence: CDR1 GTSNPN, CDR2 SVGIG (reference sequence). For the CDR3, the DNA is TGTGCCTGGAGTGCGGGACTAGGTAACAATGAGCAGTTCTTC. The encoded protein is CAWSAGLGNNEQFF.

This chain joins TRBV30 and TRBJ1-5; D gene unclear. Trimming cost V 0 bases and J 0 bases, with 9 bases left between them. Germline CDR1 GTSNPN, CDR2 SVGIG (reference sequence). The CDR3 has 15 amino acids. The DNA for the CDR3 is TGTGCCTGGAGTGTCCGGCGGAATAGCAATCAGCCCCAGCATTTT. Residues: CAWSVRRNSNQPQHF.

J is TRBJ1-6 and V is TRBV20-1; tentatively, D is TRBD1 (5 bases). V lost 3 bases to trimming and J lost 7 bases, with 13 bases between them. The length of the CDR3 is 14 residues. Germline assignment: CDR1 DFQATT and CDR2 SNEGSKA (reference sequence). The CDR3 DNA reads TGCAGTGCTAGTCCCCAAAAGGGGAATTCACCCCTCCACTTT. Protein sequence: CSASPQKGNSPLHF.

This chain connects TRBV25-1 to TRBJ1-2, with TRBD1 matching over 7 bases. CDR1 is MGHDK, CDR2 SYGVNS, per germline. Trimming cost V 3 bases and J 7 bases; bases outside gene matches: 11. The CDR3 consists of 15 residues. CDR3 region: CASSEDRDSLLGYTF. In DNA form, the CDR3 reads TGTGCCAGCAGTGAGGACCGGGACAGCCTGCTTGGCTACACCTTC.

The V call is TRBV3-1 (or the pseudogene TRBV3-2), the J call TRBJ2-5; TRBD2 matches 16 bases. This CDR3 is built from 16 residues. The V gene's germline CDR1 is LGHDT and CDR2 YNNKEL (reference sequence). The V gene end was trimmed by 5 bases and the J gene end by 5 bases; junction bases not matched to a gene: 5. This chain's CDR3 is CASSGTSGRASETQYF. The CDR3, as DNA: TGTGCCAGCAGCGGGACTAGCGGGAGGGCCTCGGAGACCCAGTACTTC.

The rearrangement uses TRBV7-8 and TRBJ1-5, with TRBD1 matching over 9 bases. This CDR3 is built from 20 residues. V gave up 5 bases and J gave up 6 bases; unmatched junction bases: 23. Germline CDR1 and CDR2: SGHVS and FQNEAQ. In DNA, the CDR3 is TGTGCCAGCAGCGACTCCCGGGCCGGGCAAATTGGGACAGGGATTCAGCCCCAGCATTTT. It yields the protein CASSDSRAGQIGTGIQPQHF.

V and J are TRBV7-2 and TRBJ2-2; unclear D gene. The CDR3 extends over 16 amino acids. The V end was cut by 1 base, the J end by 1 base, with 10 bases between. Germline loops: CDR1 SGHTA, CDR2 FQGNSA. The CDR3 is CASSLVVWQNTGELFF. The CDR3, as DNA: TGTGCCAGCAGCTTAGTGGTGTGGCAGAACACCGGGGAGCTGTTTTTT. The full variable domain, its missing parts supplied by reference TRBV7-2 and TRBJ2-2, is GAGVSQSPSNKVTEKGKDVELRCDPISGHTALYWYRQSLGQGLEFLIYFQGNSAPDKSGLPSDRFSAERTGGSVSTLTIQRTQQEDSAVYLCASSLVVWQNTGELFFGEGSRLTVL.

The rearrangement links TRBV30 to TRBJ2-7, with a weak D call TRBD2 (5 bases). The CDR3 spans 13 residues. V was clipped by 3 bases and J by 1 base, with 10 bases between them. In germline, CDR1 is GTSNPN, CDR2 SVGIG (reference sequence). CDR3 loop: CAWSPGKSYEQYF. As DNA, the CDR3 is TGTGCCTGGAGCCCCGGGAAATCCTACGAGCAGTACTTC.

The chain carries TRBV7-2 and TRBJ2-1; 7 bases are shared with TRBD1. Germline lookup yields CDR1 SGHTA and CDR2 FQGNSA. The CDR3 sequence is 16 residues long. The ends lost 4 bases at V and 4 bases at J; junction bases unmatched: 10. The CDR3 bases are TGTGCCAGCAGCTATAGCGCCGGGACAGTATACAATGAGCAGTTCTTC. This sequence encodes CASSYSAGTVYNEQFF.

This clone was detected a few times. This chain links TRBV18 with TRBJ1-2; 7 bases are a match to TRBD1. Trimming cost V 4 bases and J 4 bases; bases outside gene matches: 6. Germline CDR1 is KGHSH and CDR2 is LQKENI. The CDR3 is 14 amino acids. The chain's CDR3 is CASSLTGEVYGYTF. The CDR3 region has the DNA TGTGCCAGCTCACTAACAGGGGAGGTCTATGGCTACACCTTC. Full variable domain (missing parts from reference TRBV18 and TRBJ1-2): NAGVMQNPRHLVRRRGQEARLRCSPMKGHSHVYWYRQLPEEGLKFMVYLQKENIIDESGMPKERFSAEFPKEGPSILRIQQVVRGDSAAYFCASSLTGEVYGYTFGSGTRLTVV.

V usage is TRBV6-2 or TRBV6-3 and J usage is TRBJ1-5, with 9 bases matching TRBD1. After removal of 0 bases from V and 5 bases from J, the junction contained 17 bases not matched to a gene. Per germline, CDR1 MNHEY and CDR2 SVGEGT. The CDR3 contains 20 residues. CDR3 loop: CASSYSRVGWDRALYQPQHF. CDR3 DNA: TGTGCCAGCAGTTACTCTAGAGTCGGATGGGACAGGGCGCTATATCAGCCCCAGCATTTT.

V usage is TRBV28 and J usage is TRBJ1-3, with 12 bases fitting TRBD1. Germline V CDR1 and CDR2: MDHEN, SYDVKM. The V segment lost 2 bases and the J segment 4 bases; nucleotides outside the gene matches: 9. The CDR3 contains 18 residues. CDR3 coding DNA: TGTGCCAGCAGTTTAAGGTCCGGGACAGGGGGCGCCGGAAACACCATATATTTT. It yields the protein CASSLRSGTGGAGNTIYF.

The CDR3 DNA reads TGTGCCACCGCCTCATCCGGGACACTCGGGAGCAATCAGCCCCAGCATTTT. Translation gives CATASSGTLGSNQPQHF. The rearrangement uses TRBV28 and TRBJ1-5; a weak D match, TRBD1 (6 bases). The CDR3 sequence is 17 residues long. Between the trimmed V and J ends, which lost 10 bases and 1 base, there was a span of 23 bases. CDR1 is MDHEN, CDR2 SYDVKM, per germline.

The genes are TRBV13 and TRBJ1-1; weak D call: TRBD1 (6 bases). V was clipped by 5 bases and J by 7 bases, with 11 bases between them. The CDR3 extends over 12 amino acids. Looked up from germline, CDR1 is PRHDT and CDR2 is FYEKMQ (reference sequence). The CDR3 DNA follows: TGTGCCAGCAGCCCGGGACAAGATGAAGCTTTCTTT. This codes for CASSPGQDEAFF.